The 5 T cell receptor beta chains presented below share a single source sample, sequenced in a study of graft-versus-host responses after intestinal transplantation. Sequencing was performed with immunoSEQ multiplex PCR; in TCRdb, only in-frame clones are kept and a portion is missing. The sample has over 75,000 clones, around 86% seen once. Sequencing used PBMCs, obtained 255 days after intestinal transplant. The receptors come from a human patient who received an intestinal transplant, so some T cells may come from the graft donor.

The gene calls are TRBV6-1 and TRBJ2-5; D is unresolved. The CDR3 is 13 amino acids. CDR1 is MNHNS, CDR2 SASEGT, per germline. The germline V and J ends were trimmed by 4 bases and 5 bases, with 11 bases remaining between them. The CDR3 bases are TGTGCCAGCAGTGTGCGTTATATCGAGACCCAGTACTTC. It yields the protein CASSVRYIETQYF.

This clone came up a few times. V gene TRBV14 combines with J gene TRBJ2-7; 7 bases fit TRBD2. This CDR3 has 14 amino acids. Germline V gene lookup returns CDR1 SGHDN and CDR2 FVKESK. The V segment lost 2 bases and the J segment 3 bases; nucleotides outside the gene matches: 4. In DNA, the CDR3 is TGTGCCAGCAGCCAACTAGCGGCTCTCTACGAGCAGTACTTC. The encoded protein is CASSQLAALYEQYF. Based on the CDR3 plus reference TRBV14 and TRBJ2-7, the full variable domain is EAGVTQFPSHSVIEKGQTVTLRCDPISGHDNLYWYRRVMGKEIKFLLHFVKESKQDESGMPNNRFLAERTGGTYSTLKVQPAELEDSGVYFCASSQLAALYEQYFGPGTRLTVT.

This clone came up once. This chain connects TRBV7-2 to TRBJ1-4; D is undetermined. This CDR3 region has 17 residues. Per germline, CDR1 SGHTA and CDR2 FQGNSA. The germline V and J ends were trimmed by 5 bases and 7 bases, with 23 bases remaining between them. The CDR3 DNA sequence: TGTGCCAGCAGCAGCGGACCGGGCCGCGTAAAGGGTGAAAAACTGTTTTTT. It translates to CASSSGPGRVKGEKLFF.

The chain combines TRBV6-5 with TRBJ2-5; D gene uncertain. V lost 2 bases and J lost 5, with 9 bases in between. Germline V gene lookup returns CDR1 MNHEY and CDR2 SVGAGI. The CDR3 has 13 residues. The CDR3 bases are TGTGCCAGCAGTTACGCAGTCGGGGAGACCCAGTACTTC. Encoded protein: CASSYAVGETQYF.

The chain combines TRBV30 with TRBJ1-1; the D gene is possibly TRBD1 (5 bases). V lost 2 bases and J lost 0, with 7 bases in between. Germline V gene lookup returns CDR1 GTSNPN and CDR2 SVGIG (reference sequence). The CDR3 has 13 residues. Here the CDR3 reads CAWSSGVNTEAFF. For the CDR3, the DNA is TGTGCCTGGAGTTCGGGGGTGAACACTGAAGCTTTCTTT.